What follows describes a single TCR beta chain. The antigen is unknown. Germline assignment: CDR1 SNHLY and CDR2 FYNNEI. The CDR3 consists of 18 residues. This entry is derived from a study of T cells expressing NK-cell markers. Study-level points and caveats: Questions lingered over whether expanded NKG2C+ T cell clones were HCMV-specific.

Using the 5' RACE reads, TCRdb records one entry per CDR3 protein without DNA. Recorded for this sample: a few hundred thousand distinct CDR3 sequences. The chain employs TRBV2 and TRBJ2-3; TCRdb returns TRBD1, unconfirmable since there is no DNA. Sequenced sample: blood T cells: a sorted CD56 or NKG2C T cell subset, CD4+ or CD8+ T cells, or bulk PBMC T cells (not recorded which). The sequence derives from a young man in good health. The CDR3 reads CASREPGQGAIGRGTQYF.